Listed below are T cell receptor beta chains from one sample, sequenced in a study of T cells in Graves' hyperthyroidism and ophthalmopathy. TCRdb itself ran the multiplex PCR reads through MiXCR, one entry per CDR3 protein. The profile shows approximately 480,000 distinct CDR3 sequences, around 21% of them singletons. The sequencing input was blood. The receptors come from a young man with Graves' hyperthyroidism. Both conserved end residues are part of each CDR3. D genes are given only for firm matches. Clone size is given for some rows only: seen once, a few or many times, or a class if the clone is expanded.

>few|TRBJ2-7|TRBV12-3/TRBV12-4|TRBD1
TGTGCCAGCAGTTCGGACAGGAAATACGAGCAGTACTTC
CASSSDRKYEQYF
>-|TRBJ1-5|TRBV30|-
TGTGCCTGGAGTGTAAGCTGGGGTTCAGGGCAGCCCCAGCATTTT
CAWSVSWGSGQPQHF
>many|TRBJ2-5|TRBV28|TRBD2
TGTGCCAGCAGCCCGGGACTAGGTACCGGGTACCAAGAGACCCAGTACTTC
CASSPGLGTGYQETQYF
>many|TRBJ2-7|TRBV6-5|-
TGTGCCAGCAGTCCTATAGACTACGAATGGGCCTACGAGCAGTACTTC
CASSPIDYEWAYEQYF
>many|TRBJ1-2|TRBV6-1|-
TGTGCCAGCAGTGTCCCTCATTCTCCGGGGTTCCGTGGCTACACCTTC
CASSVPHSPGFRGYTF
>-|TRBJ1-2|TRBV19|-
TGTGCCAGTAGTATAAGGAGCAACTATGGCTACACCTTC
CASSIRSNYGYTF
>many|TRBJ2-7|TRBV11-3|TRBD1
TGTGCCAGCAGCTTCGGGACAGGGGGCTGGTACGAGCAGTACTTC
CASSFGTGGWYEQYF
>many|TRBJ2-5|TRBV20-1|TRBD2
TGCAGTGCTAGAGGTGTTTCGGGGGGGCCGATCCAAAAAGAGACCCAGTACTTC
CSARGVSGGPIQKETQYF
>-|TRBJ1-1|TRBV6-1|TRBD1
TGTGCCAGCAGTGAAGAGGGACAGGGCAACACTGAAGCTTTCTTT
CASSEEGQGNTEAFF
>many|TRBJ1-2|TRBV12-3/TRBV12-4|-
TGTGCCAGCGGTCGAGGGAACAGCTATGGCTACACCTTC
CASGRGNSYGYTF
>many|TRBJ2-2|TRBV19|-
TGTGCCAGTTCGAAGGGGACTCTCTCCCTACCCGGGGAGCTGTTTTTT
CASSKGTLSLPGELFF
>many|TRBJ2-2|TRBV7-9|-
TGTGCCAGCAGCCCCGTCGTCGCGAACACCGGGGAGCTGTTTTTT
CASSPVVANTGELFF
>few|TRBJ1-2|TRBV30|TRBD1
TGTGCCTGGAGTAGGACCTGGACAGGGGCCTATGGCTACACCTTC
CAWSRTWTGAYGYTF
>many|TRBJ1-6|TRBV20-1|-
TGCAGTGCTAGAGATCTTCCTGGGGGGAGCTCCTATAATTCACCCCTCCACTTT
CSARDLPGGSSYNSPLHF
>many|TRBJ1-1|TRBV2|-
TGTGCCAGCAGTGGAATTACAGGGAGGGCTGAAGCTTTCTTT
CASSGITGRAEAFF
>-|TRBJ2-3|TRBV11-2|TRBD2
TGTGCCAGCAGCTCAACTTCGGGACTAGACAAGTATTTT
CASSSTSGLDKYF
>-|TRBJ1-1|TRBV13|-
TGTGCCAGCAGCTTAAAATATAGGGTGGCTTTCTTT
CASSLKYRVAFF
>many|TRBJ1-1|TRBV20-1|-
TGCAGTGCTAGACCCTCAGTAGGAGTGAACACTGAAGCTTTCTTT
CSARPSVGVNTEAFF
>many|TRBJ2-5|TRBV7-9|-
TGTGCCAGCAGCCCGCAACCCCGGTACCAAGAGACCCAGTACTTC
CASSPQPRYQETQYF
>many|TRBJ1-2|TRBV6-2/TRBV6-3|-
TGTGCCAGCAGCGACGGAAGGCCTACTTTTTATGGCTACACCTTC
CASSDGRPTFYGYTF
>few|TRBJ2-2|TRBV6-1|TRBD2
TGTGCCAGCACCGGGGGGGCCGGGGAGCTGTTTTTT
CASTGGAGELFF
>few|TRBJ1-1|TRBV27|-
TGTGCCAGCAACTCTAAGGGACGAGAGACTGAAGCTTTCTTT
CASNSKGRETEAFF
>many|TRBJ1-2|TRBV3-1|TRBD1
TGTGCCAGCAGTCCCGCTCCGGGACAGGGAAACTATGGCTACACCTTC
CASSPAPGQGNYGYTF
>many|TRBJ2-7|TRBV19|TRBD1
TGTGCCAGTAGTTCCCGACAGGGACCCTACGAGCAGTACTTC
CASSSRQGPYEQYF
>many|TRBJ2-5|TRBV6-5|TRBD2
TGTGCCAGCAGTTACGTGCCGGGGGGGCCGAATGAGACCCAGTACTTC
CASSYVPGGPNETQYF
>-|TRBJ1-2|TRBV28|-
TGTGCCAGCACCCCGGGGGGGTACTATGGCTACACCTTC
CASTPGGYYGYTF
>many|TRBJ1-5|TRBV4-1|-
TGCGCCAGCAGCCAAGACAGGGTAGGACATAGCAATCAGCCCCAGCATTTT
CASSQDRVGHSNQPQHF
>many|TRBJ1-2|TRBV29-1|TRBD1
TGCAGCGCCGAACAGGGGCCCAACTATGGCTACACCTTC
CSAEQGPNYGYTF
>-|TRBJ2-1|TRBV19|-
TGTGCCAGTAAAACGGGGGCTAGCTCCTACAATGAGCAGTTCTTC
CASKTGASSYNEQFF
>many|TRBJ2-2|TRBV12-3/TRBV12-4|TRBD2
TGTGCCAGCAGTTTCCGACTAGCGGGGGGGTTATCGAACACCGGGGAGCTGTTTTTT
CASSFRLAGGLSNTGELFF
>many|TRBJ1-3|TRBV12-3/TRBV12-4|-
TGTGCCAGCGTTCCTTGGCAGGCGGTCTCTGGAAACACCATATATTTT
CASVPWQAVSGNTIYF
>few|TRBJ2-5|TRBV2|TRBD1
TGTGCCAGCAGGGATAGGACAGGGGAAGAGACCCAGTACTTC
CASRDRTGEETQYF
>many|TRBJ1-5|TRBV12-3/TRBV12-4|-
TGTGCCAGCAGCTCCTCTTTTGGTCAGCCCCAGCATTTT
CASSSSFGQPQHF
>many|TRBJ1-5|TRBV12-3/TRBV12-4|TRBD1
TGTGCCAGCAGCCTGACAGGGAACAATCAGCCCCAGCATTTT
CASSLTGNNQPQHF
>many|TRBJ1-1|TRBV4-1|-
TGCGCCAGCAGTCGAGTGTTTTCGTACACTGAAGCTTTCTTT
CASSRVFSYTEAFF
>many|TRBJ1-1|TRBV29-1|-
TGCAGCGGGAGGGAGGGGCGAACTGAAGCTTTCTTT
CSGREGRTEAFF
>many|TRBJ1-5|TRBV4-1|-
TGCGCCAGCAGCCTCACACCTAACTGGGATCAGCCCCAGCATTTT
CASSLTPNWDQPQHF
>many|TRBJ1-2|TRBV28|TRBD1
TGTGCCAGCAGTAGGGAAAGGTGGGACAGGGGGTCGGCTAACTATGGCTACACCTTC
CASSRERWDRGSANYGYTF
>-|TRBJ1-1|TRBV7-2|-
TGTGCCAGCAGCCCCCGGGGAGGGCGCATGAACACTGAAGCTTTCTTT
CASSPRGGRMNTEAFF
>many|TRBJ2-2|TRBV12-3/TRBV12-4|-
TGTGCCAGTAGTTCGCCCGGGGGTGGGAACACCGGGGAGCTGTTTTTT
CASSSPGGGNTGELFF
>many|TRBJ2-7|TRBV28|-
TGTGCCAGCAGTTTGGCGGGGGCGGCCCTGGGAGAGCAGTACTTC
CASSLAGAALGEQYF
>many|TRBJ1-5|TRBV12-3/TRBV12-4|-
TGTGCCAGCAGTTCCCCCCTCGTGAGTCAGCCCCAGCATTTT
CASSSPLVSQPQHF
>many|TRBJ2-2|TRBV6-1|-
TGTGCCAGCAGTGGGGGCTTGTTGGCCGGGGAGCTGTTTTTT
CASSGGLLAGELFF
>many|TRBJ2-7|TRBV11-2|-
TGTGCCAGCAGCTTTTCGGCGGGGTCAAGCTCCTACGAGCAGTACTTC
CASSFSAGSSSYEQYF
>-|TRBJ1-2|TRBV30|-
TGTGCCTGGAGTGTACTTGCAGGGAAGGATGGCTACACCTTC
CAWSVLAGKDGYTF
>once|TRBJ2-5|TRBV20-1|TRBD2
TGCAGTGCTAGTCTTGCGGGGGGTTTATTTCAAGAGACCCAGTACTTC
CSASLAGGLFQETQYF
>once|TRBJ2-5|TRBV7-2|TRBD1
TGTGCCAGCAGTCGGGACAGGGGGATCGAAGAGACCCAGTACTTC
CASSRDRGIEETQYF
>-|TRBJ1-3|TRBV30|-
TGTGCCTGGGGGACCAGCTTCCCCCTAGGAGGAAACACCATATATTTT
CAWGTSFPLGGNTIYF
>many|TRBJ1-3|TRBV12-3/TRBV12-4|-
TGTGCCAGCACCGACGGACAGTATGGAAACACCATATATTTT
CASTDGQYGNTIYF
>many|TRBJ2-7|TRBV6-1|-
TGTGCCAGCAGTGATTTTCTCTCCAGCTACGAGCAGTACTTC
CASSDFLSSYEQYF
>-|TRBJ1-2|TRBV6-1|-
TGTGCCAGCAGTGAACCAGGGGCTCCACAGGGATATGGCTACACCTTC
CASSEPGAPQGYGYTF
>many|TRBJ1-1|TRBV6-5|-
TGTGCCAGCAGTAGCCAGAAGAACACTGAAGCTTTCTTT
CASSSQKNTEAFF
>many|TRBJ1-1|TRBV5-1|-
TGCGCCAGCAGCTTAGACGAAGGCTCGGCTTTCTTT
CASSLDEGSAFF
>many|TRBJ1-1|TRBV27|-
TGTGCCAGCAGTTTTATGAGGGGACATCTGTCGAACACTGAAGCTTTCTTT
CASSFMRGHLSNTEAFF
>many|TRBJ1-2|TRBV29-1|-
TGCAGCGGGCATGATGGCTATGGCTACACCTTC
CSGHDGYGYTF
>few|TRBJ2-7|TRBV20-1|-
TGCAGTGCTTCCACGACTTTCTCCTACGAGCAGTACTTC
CSASTTFSYEQYF
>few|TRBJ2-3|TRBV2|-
TGTGCCAGCATTGGTGGATACACAGATACGCAGTATTTT
CASIGGYTDTQYF